The 16 T cell receptor beta chains reported below all come from one sample, sequenced in a study of T cell responses to AZD1222 COVID-19 vaccine. Method: immunoSEQ multiplex PCR; TCRdb's copy keeps in-frame clones and lacks some. The sample holds tens of thousands of clones, roughly 90% seen once. Sequencing was performed on peripheral blood, taken on day 0 of AZD1222 vaccination. The receptors come from an adult in good health.

The chain has TRBV9 and TRBJ1-3, with TRBD1 as a possible D gene (5 bases). V was cut by 0 bases and J by 0 bases, with 10 bases left in between. Per germline, CDR1 SGDLS and CDR2 YYNGEE. This CDR3 has 16 amino acids. CDR3 sequence (DNA): TGTGCCAGCAGCGTAGCTGGGGCGATCTCTGGAAACACCATATATTTT. Its protein is CASSVAGAISGNTIYF.

V and J are TRBV18 and TRBJ1-6, with D uncertain. Germline V lookup: CDR1 KGHSH, CDR2 LQKENI. V was pared by 6 bases and J by 9 bases, with 12 bases between. The CDR3 is 13 residues long. The CDR3 loop is CASSDGLGSPLHF. CDR3 coding DNA: TGTGCCAGCTCCGACGGCTTAGGTTCACCCCTCCACTTT.

V is TRBV6-5 and J is TRBJ1-2; 11 bases are shared with TRBD1. This CDR3 is 14 amino acids long. Losses at the gene ends were 6 bases for V and 8 bases for J; bases not matched to a gene: 8. In germline, CDR1 is MNHEY, CDR2 SVGAGI. In DNA form, the CDR3 reads TGTGCCAGCAGAATGGACAGGGGGCATGGAGGCTACACCTTC. Translated: CASRMDRGHGGYTF.

The gene calls are TRBV7-9 and TRBJ1-2; 10 nucleotides line up with TRBD1. From germline, CDR1 is SEHNR and CDR2 FQNEAQ (reference sequence). After removal of 6 bases from V and 6 bases from J, the junction contained 4 bases not matched to a gene. The CDR3 runs to 13 residues. In DNA form, the CDR3 reads TGTGCCAGCAGTTTCGGACAGGGGGATGGCTACACCTTC. This gives the protein CASSFGQGDGYTF. The full variable domain, its missing parts supplied by reference TRBV7-9 and TRBJ1-2, is DTGVSQNPRHKITKRGQNVTFRCDPISEHNRLYWYRQTLGQGPEFLTYFQNEAQLEKSRLLSDRFSAERPKGSFSTLEIQRTEQGDSAMYLCASSFGQGDGYTFGSGTRLTVV.

V is TRBV4-2 and J is TRBJ1-2, with no clear D. Germline assignment: CDR1 LGHNA and CDR2 YNFKEQ. This CDR3 is 14 amino acids long. Trimming left V 4 bases short and J 4 bases short, with 13 bases between. The CDR3 loop is CASSLSGQAYGYTF. The CDR3 DNA reads TGTGCCAGCAGCCTATCGGGCCAGGCCTATGGCTACACCTTC.

The chain couples TRBV5-5 to TRBJ2-7; 7 nucleotides align to TRBD1. With 0 bases clipped from V and 1 base from J, the junction kept 10 bases outside the gene matches. This CDR3 region has 17 residues. From germline, CDR1 is SGHKS and CDR2 YYEKEE (reference sequence). The CDR3 region is CASSLGFGRGTSYEQYF. In DNA form, the CDR3 reads TGTGCCAGCAGCTTGGGTTTCGGCAGGGGGACATCCTACGAGCAGTACTTC.

J is TRBJ2-7 and V is TRBV2; D gene ambiguous. V lost 6 bases and J lost 0, with 12 bases in between. The CDR3 loop spans 14 amino acids. Per the germline V gene, CDR1 is SNHLY and CDR2 is FYNNEI. The CDR3: CASREDQSSYEQYF. CDR3 DNA sequence: TGTGCCAGCAGAGAGGACCAAAGCTCCTACGAGCAGTACTTC.

This clone was detected once. This chain uses TRBV11-2 with TRBJ2-2; D remains unclear. The CDR3 sequence is 13 residues long. Germline CDR1 reads SGHAT; CDR2 reads FQNNGV. Trimming shortened V by 0 bases and J by 2 bases, and 1 base separated the two germline ends. The CDR3 spells CASSLDNTGELFF. CDR3 DNA sequence: TGTGCCAGCAGCTTAGATAACACCGGGGAGCTGTTTTTT.

The chain links TRBV7-3 to TRBJ2-7, with unresolved D. The CDR3 length is 13 residues. Germline assignment: CDR1 SGHTA and CDR2 FQGTGA. V lost 0 bases and J lost 5, with 8 bases in between. CDR3 sequence: CASSLTLGHEQYF. In DNA, the CDR3 is TGTGCCAGCAGCTTAACGTTAGGGCACGAGCAGTACTTC.

The V gene is TRBV7-2, the J gene TRBJ1-3; TRBD1 matches 7 bases. The CDR3 contains 15 residues. Germline lookup yields CDR1 SGHTA and CDR2 FQGNSA. The V segment lost 5 bases and the J segment 2 bases; nucleotides outside the gene matches: 6. The CDR3 bases are TGTGCCAGCAGCCTCAGGGACAGCCCTGGAAACACCATATATTTT. Protein sequence: CASSLRDSPGNTIYF. Using reference TRBV7-2 and TRBJ1-3 for the parts outside the CDR3, the full variable domain is GAGVSQSPSNKVTEKGKDVELRCDPISGHTALYWYRQSLGQGLEFLIYFQGNSAPDKSGLPSDRFSAERTGGSVSTLTIQRTQQEDSAVYLCASSLRDSPGNTIYFGEGSWLTVV.

CDR3 coding DNA: TGTGCCAGTAGCTCGAGGACGGATACTAATGAAAAACTGTTTTTT. Its translation is CASSSRTDTNEKLFF. The chain is built from TRBV19 and TRBJ1-4, with unresolved D. CDR3 length: 15 amino acids. V was trimmed by 6 bases and J by 2 bases, leaving 13 bases between them. Per the germline V gene, CDR1 is LNHDA and CDR2 is SQIVND (reference sequence).

The chain joins TRBV6-2 or TRBV6-3 to TRBJ1-6; 9 bases fit TRBD1. Germline V gene lookup returns CDR1 MNHEY and CDR2 SVGEGT. This CDR3 contains 14 residues. With V trimmed by 3 bases and J by 10 bases, 4 bases remained unmatched. The chain's CDR3 is CASSYTGGRSPLHF. The CDR3, as DNA: TGTGCCAGCAGTTATACAGGGGGCAGGTCACCCCTCCACTTT.

The genes are TRBV5-1 and TRBJ2-3; D is undetermined. Trimming cost V 4 bases and J 2 bases, with 14 bases left between them. CDR1 and CDR2 from the germline V gene are SGHRS and YFSETQ. This CDR3 spans 15 amino acids. The CDR3 loop is CASSTDGNPTDTQYF. CDR3 sequence (DNA): TGCGCCAGCAGCACCGACGGTAACCCCACAGATACGCAGTATTTT.

J is TRBJ1-5 and V is TRBV7-9; 9 positions agree with TRBD1. V was pared by 5 bases and J by 4 bases, with 3 bases of the junction left unmatched. Germline assignment: CDR1 SEHNR and CDR2 FQNEAQ (reference sequence). The CDR3 sequence is 14 residues long. CDR3 residues: CASSPGTGNQPQHF. CDR3 coding DNA: TGTGCCAGCAGCCCCGGGACAGGGAATCAGCCCCAGCATTTT.

The chain joins TRBV5-5 to TRBJ1-1; D remains unclear. V was cut by 2 bases and J by 1 base, with 6 bases left in between. Germline CDR1 and CDR2: SGHKS and YYEKEE (reference sequence). This CDR3 spans 13 amino acids. In nucleotides, the CDR3 is TGTGCCAGCAGCTTCGCAGGGAACACTGAAGCTTTCTTT. Translation gives CASSFAGNTEAFF.

The chain is built from TRBV7-2 and TRBJ2-1; 11 nucleotides line up with TRBD1. Germline CDR1 is SGHTA and CDR2 is FQGNSA. The CDR3 covers 13 residues. The ends lost 5 bases at V and 12 bases at J; junction bases unmatched: 6. CDR3 nucleotides: TGTGCCAGCAGCCAGTGGGACAGGGGGGGGCAGTTCTTC. Translating gives CASSQWDRGGQFF.